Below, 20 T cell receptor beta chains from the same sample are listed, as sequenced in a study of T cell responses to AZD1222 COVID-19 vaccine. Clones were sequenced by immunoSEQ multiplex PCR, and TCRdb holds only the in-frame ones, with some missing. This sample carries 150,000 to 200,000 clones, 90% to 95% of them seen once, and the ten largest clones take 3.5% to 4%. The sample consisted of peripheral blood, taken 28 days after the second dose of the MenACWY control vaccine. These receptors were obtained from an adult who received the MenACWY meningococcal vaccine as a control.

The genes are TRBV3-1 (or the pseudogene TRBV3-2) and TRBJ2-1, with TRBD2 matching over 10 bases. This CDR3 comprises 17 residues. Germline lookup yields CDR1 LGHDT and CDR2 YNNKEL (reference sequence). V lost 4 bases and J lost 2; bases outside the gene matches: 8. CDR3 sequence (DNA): TGTGCCAGCAGCCGGCTAGCGGGAGCGTGGGCCTACAATGAGCAGTTCTTC. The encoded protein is CASSRLAGAWAYNEQFF.

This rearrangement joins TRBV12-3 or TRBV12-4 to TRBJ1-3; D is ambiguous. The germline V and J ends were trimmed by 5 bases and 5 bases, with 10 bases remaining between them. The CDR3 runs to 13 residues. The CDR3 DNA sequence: TGTGCCAGCAGTGGGGTTGACAGAAACACCATATATTTT. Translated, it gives CASSGVDRNTIYF.

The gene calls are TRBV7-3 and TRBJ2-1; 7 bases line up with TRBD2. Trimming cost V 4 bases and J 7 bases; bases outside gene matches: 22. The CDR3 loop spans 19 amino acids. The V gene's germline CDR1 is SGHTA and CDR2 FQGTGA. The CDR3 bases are TGTGCCAGCAGCTACGCCCCTGCGGGAGTCCCCCCCCCGATGAATGAGCAGTTCTTC. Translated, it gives CASSYAPAGVPPPMNEQFF.

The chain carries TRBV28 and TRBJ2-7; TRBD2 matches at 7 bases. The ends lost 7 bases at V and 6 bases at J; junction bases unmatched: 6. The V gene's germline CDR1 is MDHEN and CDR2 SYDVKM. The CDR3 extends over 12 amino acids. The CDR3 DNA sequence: TGTGCCAGCATCGCCTCGGGGGGCGAGCAGTACTTC. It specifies CASIASGGEQYF. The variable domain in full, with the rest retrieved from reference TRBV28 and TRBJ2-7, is DVKVTQSSRYLVKRTGEKVFLECVQDMDHENMFWYRQDPGLGLRLIYFSYDVKMKEKGDIPEGYSVSREKKERFSLILESASTNQTSMYLCASIASGGEQYFGPGTRLTVT.

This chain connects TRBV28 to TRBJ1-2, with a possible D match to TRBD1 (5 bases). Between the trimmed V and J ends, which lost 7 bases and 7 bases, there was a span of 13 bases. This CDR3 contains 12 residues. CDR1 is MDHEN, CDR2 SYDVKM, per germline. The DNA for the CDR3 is TGTGCCAGCATTGGGGGGTATGGTGGCTACACCTTC. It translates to CASIGGYGGYTF.

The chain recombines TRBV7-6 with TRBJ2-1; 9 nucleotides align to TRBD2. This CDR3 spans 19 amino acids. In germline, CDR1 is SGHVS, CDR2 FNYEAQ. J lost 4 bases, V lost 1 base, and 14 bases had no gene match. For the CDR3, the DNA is TGTGCCAGCAGCTTAGATCGGCCCTCCAGCGGGAGGCCATACAATGAGCAGTTCTTC. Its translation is CASSLDRPSSGRPYNEQFF.

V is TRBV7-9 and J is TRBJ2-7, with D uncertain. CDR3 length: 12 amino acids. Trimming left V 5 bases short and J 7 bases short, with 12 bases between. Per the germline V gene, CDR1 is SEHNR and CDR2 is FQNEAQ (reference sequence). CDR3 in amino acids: CASSLVVREQYF. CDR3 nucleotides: TGTGCCAGCAGCCTTGTGGTAAGGGAGCAGTACTTC. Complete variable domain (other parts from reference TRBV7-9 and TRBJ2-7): DTGVSQNPRHKITKRGQNVTFRCDPISEHNRLYWYRQTLGQGPEFLTYFQNEAQLEKSRLLSDRFSAERPKGSFSTLEIQRTEQGDSAMYLCASSLVVREQYFGPGTRLTVT.

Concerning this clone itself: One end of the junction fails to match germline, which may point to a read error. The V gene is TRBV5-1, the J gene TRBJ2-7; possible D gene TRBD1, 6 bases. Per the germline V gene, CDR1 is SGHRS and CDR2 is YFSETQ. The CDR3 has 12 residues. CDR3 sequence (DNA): TGCGCCAGCAGCGAACCGGGACCCCACAGGGACTTC. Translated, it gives CASSEPGPHRDF.

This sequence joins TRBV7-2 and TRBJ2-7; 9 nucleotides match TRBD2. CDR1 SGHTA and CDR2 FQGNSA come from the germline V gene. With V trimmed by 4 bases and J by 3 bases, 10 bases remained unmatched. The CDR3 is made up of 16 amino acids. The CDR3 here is CASSSGPSGNHYEQYF. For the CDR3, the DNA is TGTGCCAGCAGCTCCGGTCCTAGCGGGAACCACTACGAGCAGTACTTC.

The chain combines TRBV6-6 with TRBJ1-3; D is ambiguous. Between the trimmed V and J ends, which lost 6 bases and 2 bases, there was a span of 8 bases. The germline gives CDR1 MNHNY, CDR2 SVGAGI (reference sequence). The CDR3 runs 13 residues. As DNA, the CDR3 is TGTGCCAGCAGCCACCAGGCTGGAAACACCATATATTTT. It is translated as CASSHQAGNTIYF.

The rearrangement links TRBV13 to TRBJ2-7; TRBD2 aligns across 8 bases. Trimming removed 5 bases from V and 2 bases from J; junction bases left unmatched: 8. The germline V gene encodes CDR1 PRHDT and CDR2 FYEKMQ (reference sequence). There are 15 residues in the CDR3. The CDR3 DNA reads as TGTGCCAGCAGCCCCAGCGGGAGTGTTCCCTACGAGCAGTACTTC. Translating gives CASSPSGSVPYEQYF.

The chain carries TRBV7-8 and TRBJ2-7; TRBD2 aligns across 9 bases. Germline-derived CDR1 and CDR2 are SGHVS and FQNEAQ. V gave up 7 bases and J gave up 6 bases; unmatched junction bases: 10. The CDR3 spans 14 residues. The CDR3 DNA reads TGTGCCAGCAAAGTTGGGACTAGCCCATCCGAGCAGTACTTC. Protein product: CASKVGTSPSEQYF.

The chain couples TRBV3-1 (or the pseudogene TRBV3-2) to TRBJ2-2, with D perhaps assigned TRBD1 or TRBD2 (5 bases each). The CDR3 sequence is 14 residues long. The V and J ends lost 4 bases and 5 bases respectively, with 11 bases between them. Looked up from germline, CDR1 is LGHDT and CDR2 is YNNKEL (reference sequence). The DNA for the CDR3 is TGTGCCAGCAGCCTCGCAGGGAGTACCGGGGAGCTGTTTTTT. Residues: CASSLAGSTGELFF.

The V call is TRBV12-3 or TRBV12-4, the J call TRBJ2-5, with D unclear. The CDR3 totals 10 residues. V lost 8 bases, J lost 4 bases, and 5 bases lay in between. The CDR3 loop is CASGGETQYF. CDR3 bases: TGTGCCAGCGGCGGAGAGACCCAGTACTTC.

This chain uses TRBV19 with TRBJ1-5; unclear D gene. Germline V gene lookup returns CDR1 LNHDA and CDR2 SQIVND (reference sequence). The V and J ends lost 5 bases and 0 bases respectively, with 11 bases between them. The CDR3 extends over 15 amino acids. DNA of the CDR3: TGTGCCAGTAGTCCGGCCTGGGATAGCAATCAGCCCCAGCATTTT. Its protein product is CASSPAWDSNQPQHF.

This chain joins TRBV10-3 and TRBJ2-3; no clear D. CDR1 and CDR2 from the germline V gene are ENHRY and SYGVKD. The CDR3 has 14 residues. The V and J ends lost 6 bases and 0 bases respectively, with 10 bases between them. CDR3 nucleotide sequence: TGTGCCATCAGCATATCGACTAGCACAGATACGCAGTATTTT. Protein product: CAISISTSTDTQYF.

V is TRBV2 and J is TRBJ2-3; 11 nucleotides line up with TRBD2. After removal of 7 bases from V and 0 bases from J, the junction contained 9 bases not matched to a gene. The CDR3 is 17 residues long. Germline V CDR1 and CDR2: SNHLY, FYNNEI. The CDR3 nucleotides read TGTGCCAGCACGATTCCGGCTAGCGGGAGGAGCACAGATACGCAGTATTTT. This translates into CASTIPASGRSTDTQYF.

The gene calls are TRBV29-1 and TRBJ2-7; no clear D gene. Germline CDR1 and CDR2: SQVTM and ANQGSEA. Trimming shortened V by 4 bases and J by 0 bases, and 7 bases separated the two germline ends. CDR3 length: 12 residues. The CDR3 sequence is CSVVPSSYEQYF. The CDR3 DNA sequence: TGCAGCGTTGTACCGAGCTCCTACGAGCAGTACTTC.

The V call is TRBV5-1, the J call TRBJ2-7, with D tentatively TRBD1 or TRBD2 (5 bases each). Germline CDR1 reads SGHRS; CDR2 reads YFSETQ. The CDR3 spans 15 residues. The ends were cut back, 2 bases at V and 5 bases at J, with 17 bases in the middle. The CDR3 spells CASSLSGASKDEQYF. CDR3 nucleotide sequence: TGCGCCAGCAGCTTATCCGGGGCGAGCAAGGACGAGCAGTACTTC. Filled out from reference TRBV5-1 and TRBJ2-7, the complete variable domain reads KAGVTQTPRYLIKTRGQQVTLSCSPISGHRSVSWYQQTPGQGLQFLFEYFSETQRNKGNFPGRFSGRQFSNSRSEMNVSTLELGDSALYLCASSLSGASKDEQYFGPGTRLTVT.

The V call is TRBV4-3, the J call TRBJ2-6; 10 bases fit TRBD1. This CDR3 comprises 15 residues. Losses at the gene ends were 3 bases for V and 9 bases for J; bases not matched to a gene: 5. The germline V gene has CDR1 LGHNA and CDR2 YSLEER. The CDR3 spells CASSQGQGLLNVLTF. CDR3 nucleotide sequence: TGCGCCAGCAGCCAGGGACAGGGGCTCCTCAACGTCCTGACTTTC.